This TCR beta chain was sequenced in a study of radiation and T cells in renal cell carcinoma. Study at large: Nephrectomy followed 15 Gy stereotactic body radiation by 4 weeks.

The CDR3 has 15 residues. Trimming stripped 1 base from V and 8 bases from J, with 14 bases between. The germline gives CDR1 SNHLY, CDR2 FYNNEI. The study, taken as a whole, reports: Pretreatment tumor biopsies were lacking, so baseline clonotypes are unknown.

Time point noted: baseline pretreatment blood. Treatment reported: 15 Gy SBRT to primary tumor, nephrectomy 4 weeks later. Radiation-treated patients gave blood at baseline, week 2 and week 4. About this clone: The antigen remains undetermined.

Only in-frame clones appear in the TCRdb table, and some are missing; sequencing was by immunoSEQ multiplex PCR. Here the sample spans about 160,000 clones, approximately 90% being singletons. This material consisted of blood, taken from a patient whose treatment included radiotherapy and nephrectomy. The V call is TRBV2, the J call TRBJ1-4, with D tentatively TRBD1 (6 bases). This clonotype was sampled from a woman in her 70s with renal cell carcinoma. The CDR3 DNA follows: TGTGCCAGCAGTGAAGGAGGGGGGGTATTCGAAAAACTGTTTTTT. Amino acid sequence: CASSEGGGVFEKLFF.